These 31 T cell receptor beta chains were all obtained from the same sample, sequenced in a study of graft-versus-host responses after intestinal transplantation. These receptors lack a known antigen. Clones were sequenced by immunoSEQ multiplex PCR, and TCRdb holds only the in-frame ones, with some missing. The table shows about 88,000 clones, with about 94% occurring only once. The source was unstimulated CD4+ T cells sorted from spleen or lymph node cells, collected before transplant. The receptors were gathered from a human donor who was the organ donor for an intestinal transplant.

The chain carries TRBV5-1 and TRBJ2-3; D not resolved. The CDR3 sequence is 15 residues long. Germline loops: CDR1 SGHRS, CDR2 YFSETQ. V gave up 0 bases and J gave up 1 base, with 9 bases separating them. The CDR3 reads CASSLGGVGTDTQYF. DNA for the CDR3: TGCGCCAGCAGCTTGGGAGGAGTCGGCACAGATACGCAGTATTTT.

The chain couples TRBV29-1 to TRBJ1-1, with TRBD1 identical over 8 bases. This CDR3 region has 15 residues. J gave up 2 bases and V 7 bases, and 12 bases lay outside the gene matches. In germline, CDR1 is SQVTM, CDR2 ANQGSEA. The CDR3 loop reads CSGETGGGSNTEAFF. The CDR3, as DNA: TGCAGCGGCGAAACAGGGGGGGGGAGCAACACTGAAGCTTTCTTT.

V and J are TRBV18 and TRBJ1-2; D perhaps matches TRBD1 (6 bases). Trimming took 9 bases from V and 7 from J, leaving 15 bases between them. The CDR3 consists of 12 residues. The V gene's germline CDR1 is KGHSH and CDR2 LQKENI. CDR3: CASYRERGGYTF. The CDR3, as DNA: TGTGCCAGTTACAGGGAAAGAGGTGGCTACACCTTC.

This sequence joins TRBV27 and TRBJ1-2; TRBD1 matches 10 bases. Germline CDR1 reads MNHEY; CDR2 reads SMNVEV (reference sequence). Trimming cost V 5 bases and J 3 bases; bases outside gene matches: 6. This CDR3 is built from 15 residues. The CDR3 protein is CASSPRDRGHYGYTF. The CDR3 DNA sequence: TGTGCCAGCAGTCCTCGGGACAGGGGCCACTATGGCTACACCTTC.

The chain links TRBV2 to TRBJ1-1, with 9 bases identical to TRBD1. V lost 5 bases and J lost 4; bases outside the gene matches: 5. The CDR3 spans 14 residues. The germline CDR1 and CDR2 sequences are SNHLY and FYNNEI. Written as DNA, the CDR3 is TGTGCCAGCAGTCGAGTGACAGGGGGCACTGAAGCTTTCTTT. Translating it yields CASSRVTGGTEAFF.

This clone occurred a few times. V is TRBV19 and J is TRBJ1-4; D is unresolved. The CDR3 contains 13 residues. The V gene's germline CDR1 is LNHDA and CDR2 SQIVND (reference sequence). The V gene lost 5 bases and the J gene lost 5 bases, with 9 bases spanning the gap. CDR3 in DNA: TGTGCCAGTAGTTCGGCGGCGAATGAAAAACTGTTTTTT. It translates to CASSSAANEKLFF.

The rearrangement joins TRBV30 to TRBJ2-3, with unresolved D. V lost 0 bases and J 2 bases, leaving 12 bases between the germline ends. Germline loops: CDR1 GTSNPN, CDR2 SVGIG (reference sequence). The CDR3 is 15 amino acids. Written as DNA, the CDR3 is TGTGCCTGGAGTGTACTTGGTACTGACACAGATACGCAGTATTTT. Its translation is CAWSVLGTDTDTQYF.

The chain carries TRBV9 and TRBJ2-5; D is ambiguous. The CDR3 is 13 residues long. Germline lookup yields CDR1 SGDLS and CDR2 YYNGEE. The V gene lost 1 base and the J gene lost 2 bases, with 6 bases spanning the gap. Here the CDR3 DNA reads TGTGCCAGCAGCGTACTCCCACAAGAGACCCAGTACTTC. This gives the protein CASSVLPQETQYF.

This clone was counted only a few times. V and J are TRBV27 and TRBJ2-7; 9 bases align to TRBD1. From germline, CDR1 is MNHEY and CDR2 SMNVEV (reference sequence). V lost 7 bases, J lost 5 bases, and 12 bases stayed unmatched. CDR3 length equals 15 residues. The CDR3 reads CASNQLGQGPNEQYF. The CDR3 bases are TGTGCCAGCAATCAACTCGGACAGGGGCCGAACGAGCAGTACTTC.

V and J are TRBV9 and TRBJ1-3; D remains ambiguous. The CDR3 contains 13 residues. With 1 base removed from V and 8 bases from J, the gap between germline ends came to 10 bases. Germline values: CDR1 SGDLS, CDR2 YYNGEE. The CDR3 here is CASSVNSADTIYF. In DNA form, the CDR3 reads TGTGCCAGCAGCGTAAATTCAGCGGACACCATATATTTT.

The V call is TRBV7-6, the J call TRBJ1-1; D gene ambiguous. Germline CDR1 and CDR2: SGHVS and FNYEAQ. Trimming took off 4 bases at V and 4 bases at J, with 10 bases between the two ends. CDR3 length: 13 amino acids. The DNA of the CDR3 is TGTGCCAGCAGCTCGAATAAGGGCACTGAAGCTTTCTTT. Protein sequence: CASSSNKGTEAFF.

CDR3 nucleotide sequence: TGTGCCAGTAGTACCGCCTTGACAGGGTCATTTACAGATACGCAGTATTTT. This translates into CASSTALTGSFTDTQYF. The rearrangement uses TRBV19 and TRBJ2-3; 7 bases line up with TRBD1. The CDR3 is 17 residues long. Germline V gives CDR1 LNHDA, CDR2 SQIVND (reference sequence). The junction had 13 bases not matched to a gene; V was cut back by 4 bases and J by 3 bases.

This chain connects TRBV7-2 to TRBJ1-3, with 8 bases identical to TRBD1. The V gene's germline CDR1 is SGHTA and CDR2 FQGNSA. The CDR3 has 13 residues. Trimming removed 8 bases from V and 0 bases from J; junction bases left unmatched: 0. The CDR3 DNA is TGTGCCAGCGGACAGGGCTCTGGAAACACCATATATTTT. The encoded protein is CASGQGSGNTIYF.

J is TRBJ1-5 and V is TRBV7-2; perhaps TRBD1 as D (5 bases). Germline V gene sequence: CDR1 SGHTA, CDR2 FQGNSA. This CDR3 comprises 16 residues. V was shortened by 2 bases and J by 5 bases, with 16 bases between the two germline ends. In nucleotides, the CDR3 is TGTGCCAGCAGCTTAAGGGCAGGGAACGGCGATCAGCCCCAGCATTTT. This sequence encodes CASSLRAGNGDQPQHF.

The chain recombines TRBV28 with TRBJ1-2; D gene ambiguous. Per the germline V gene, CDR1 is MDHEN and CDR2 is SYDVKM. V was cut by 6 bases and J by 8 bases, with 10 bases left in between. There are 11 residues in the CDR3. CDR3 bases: TGTGCCAGCAGGCACTCGCGGGGCTACACCTTC. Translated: CASRHSRGYTF.

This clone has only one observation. Here the CDR3 reads CASSLRGSRNEKLFF. Written as DNA, the CDR3 is TGTGCCAGCAGTTTACGGGGGAGCAGGAATGAAAAACTGTTTTTT. The chain employs TRBV6-6 and TRBJ1-4; perhaps TRBD1 as D (5 bases). Germline V gene sequence: CDR1 MNHNY, CDR2 SVGAGI (reference sequence). CDR3 length: 15 residues. Deletions cut 4 bases from V and 5 bases from J, with 14 bases between.

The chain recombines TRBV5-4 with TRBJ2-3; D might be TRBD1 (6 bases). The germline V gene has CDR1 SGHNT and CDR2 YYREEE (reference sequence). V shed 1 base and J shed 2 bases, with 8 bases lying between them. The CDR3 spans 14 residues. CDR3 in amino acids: CASSLNRVTDTQYF. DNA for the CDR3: TGTGCCAGCAGCTTGAACAGGGTCACAGATACGCAGTATTTT.

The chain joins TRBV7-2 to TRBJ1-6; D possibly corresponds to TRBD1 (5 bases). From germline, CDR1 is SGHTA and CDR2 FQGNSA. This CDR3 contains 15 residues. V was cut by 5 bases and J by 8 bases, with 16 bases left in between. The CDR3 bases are TGTGCCAGCAGCGTAACAGGTGGAAGTTATTCACCCCTCCACTTT. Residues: CASSVTGGSYSPLHF. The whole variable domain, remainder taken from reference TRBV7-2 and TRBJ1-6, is GAGVSQSPSNKVTEKGKDVELRCDPISGHTALYWYRQSLGQGLEFLIYFQGNSAPDKSGLPSDRFSAERTGGSVSTLTIQRTQQEDSAVYLCASSVTGGSYSPLHFGNGTRLTVT.

The CDR3 loop is CAISDVGRDTEAFF. CDR3 coding DNA: TGTGCCATCAGTGATGTTGGGCGGGACACTGAAGCTTTCTTT. The gene calls are TRBV10-3 and TRBJ1-1; no reliable D call. The CDR3 extends over 14 amino acids. Trimming took 3 bases from V and 3 from J, leaving 11 bases between them. Germline CDR1 is ENHRY and CDR2 is SYGVKD.

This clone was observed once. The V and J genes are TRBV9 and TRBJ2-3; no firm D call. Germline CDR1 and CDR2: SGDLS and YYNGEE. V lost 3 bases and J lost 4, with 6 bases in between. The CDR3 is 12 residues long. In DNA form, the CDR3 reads TGTGCCAGCAGCGATAGAGCAGATACGCAGTATTTT. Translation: CASSDRADTQYF.

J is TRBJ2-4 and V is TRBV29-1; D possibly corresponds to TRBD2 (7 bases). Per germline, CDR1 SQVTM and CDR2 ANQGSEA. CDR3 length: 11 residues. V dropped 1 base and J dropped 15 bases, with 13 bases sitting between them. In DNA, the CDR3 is TGCAGCGTTGAAGTGGGGGGGGCACGGTACTTC. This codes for CSVEVGGARYF.

This CDR3 reads CASSEAGGPASYEQYF. Written as DNA, the CDR3 is TGTGCCAGCAGTGAAGCGGGGGGTCCCGCGTCCTACGAGCAGTACTTC. The chain combines TRBV6-1 with TRBJ2-5; TRBD2 might be the D (6 bases). The DNA end favors TRBJ2-7, so the J call may be wrong. The V gene's germline CDR1 is MNHNS and CDR2 SASEGT. The CDR3 totals 16 residues.

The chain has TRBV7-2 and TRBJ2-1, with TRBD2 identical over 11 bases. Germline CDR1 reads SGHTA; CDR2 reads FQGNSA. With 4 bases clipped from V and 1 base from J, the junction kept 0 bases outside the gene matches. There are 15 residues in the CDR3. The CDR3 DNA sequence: TGTGCCAGCAGCTCTAGCGGGGGGTCCTACAATGAGCAGTTCTTC. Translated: CASSSSGGSYNEQFF.

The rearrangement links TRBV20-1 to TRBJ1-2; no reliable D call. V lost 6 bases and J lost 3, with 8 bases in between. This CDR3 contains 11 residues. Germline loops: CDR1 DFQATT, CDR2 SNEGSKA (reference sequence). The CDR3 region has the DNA TGCAGTGCGGGAACCGACTATGGCTACACCTTC. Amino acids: CSAGTDYGYTF.

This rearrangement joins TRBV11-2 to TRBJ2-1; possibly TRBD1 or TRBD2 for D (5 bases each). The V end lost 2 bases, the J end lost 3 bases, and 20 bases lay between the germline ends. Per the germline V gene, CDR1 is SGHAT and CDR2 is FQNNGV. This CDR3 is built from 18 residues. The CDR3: CASSLKLAGQTNYNEQFF. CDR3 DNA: TGTGCCAGCAGCTTAAAGCTAGCAGGGCAAACGAACTACAATGAGCAGTTCTTC. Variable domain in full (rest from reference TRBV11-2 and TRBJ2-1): EAGVAQSPRYKIIEKRQSVAFWCNPISGHATLYWYQQILGQGPKLLIQFQNNGVVDDSQLPKDRFSAERLKGVDSTLKIQPAKLEDSAVYLCASSLKLAGQTNYNEQFFGPGTRLTVL.

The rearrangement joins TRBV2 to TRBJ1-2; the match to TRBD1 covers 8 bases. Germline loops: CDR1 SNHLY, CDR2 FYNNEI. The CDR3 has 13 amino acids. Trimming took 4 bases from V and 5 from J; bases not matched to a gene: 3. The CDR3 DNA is TGTGCCAGCAGTGTGGACAGGGTGTATGGCTACACCTTC. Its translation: CASSVDRVYGYTF.

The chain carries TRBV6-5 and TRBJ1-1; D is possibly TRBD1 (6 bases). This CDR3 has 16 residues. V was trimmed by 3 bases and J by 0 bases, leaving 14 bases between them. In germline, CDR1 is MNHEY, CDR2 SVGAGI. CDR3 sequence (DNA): TGTGCCAGCAGTTATTTTCAGGGGCCCATGAACACTGAAGCTTTCTTT. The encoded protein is CASSYFQGPMNTEAFF.

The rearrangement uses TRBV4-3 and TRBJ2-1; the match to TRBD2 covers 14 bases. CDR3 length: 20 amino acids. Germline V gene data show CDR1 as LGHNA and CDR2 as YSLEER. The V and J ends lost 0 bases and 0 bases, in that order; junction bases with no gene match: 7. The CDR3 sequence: CASSQDLGLAGEPSYNEQFF. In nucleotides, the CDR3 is TGCGCCAGCAGCCAAGACCTGGGACTAGCGGGGGAACCCTCCTACAATGAGCAGTTCTTC.

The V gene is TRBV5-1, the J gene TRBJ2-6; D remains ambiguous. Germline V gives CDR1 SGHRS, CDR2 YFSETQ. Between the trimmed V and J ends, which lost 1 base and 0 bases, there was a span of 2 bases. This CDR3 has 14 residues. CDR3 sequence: CASSLFSGANVLTF. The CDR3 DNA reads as TGCGCCAGCAGCTTGTTCTCTGGGGCCAACGTCCTGACTTTC.

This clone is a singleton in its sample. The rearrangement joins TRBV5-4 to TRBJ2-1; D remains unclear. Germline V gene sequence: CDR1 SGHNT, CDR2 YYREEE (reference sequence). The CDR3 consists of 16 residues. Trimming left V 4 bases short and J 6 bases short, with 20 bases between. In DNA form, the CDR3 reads TGTGCCAGCAGCCCCTTTTTCCCCCTTAGCCGCAATGAGCAGTTCTTC. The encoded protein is CASSPFFPLSRNEQFF.

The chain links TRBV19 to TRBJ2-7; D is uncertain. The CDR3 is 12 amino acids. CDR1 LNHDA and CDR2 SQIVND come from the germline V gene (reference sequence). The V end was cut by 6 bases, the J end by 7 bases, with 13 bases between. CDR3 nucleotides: TGTGCCAGTAGCCTCCCCCGCGAAGAGCAGTACTTC. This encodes CASSLPREEQYF.